The present TCR beta chain was sequenced within a study of blood T cell repertoires in COVID-19. Study summary: Whether acute or convalescent, the COVID-19 samples came from the United States, Italy and Spain. PBMCs, B-cell-depleted T cells, or T cells were the source of the cDNA or gDNA that made up the material.

Per the authors' pipeline: Estimation of nucleated cell counts relied on the amplification of reference gene primers. Method: immunoSEQ multiplex PCR; TCRdb's copy keeps in-frame clones and lacks some. Clone size and the V and J calls come from that table; the DNA yielded D and trimming. The sample carries about 150,000 clones, 84% recorded once. With V trimmed by 11 bases and J by 1 base, 8 bases remained unmatched. The CDR3 spans 17 residues. CDR1 and CDR2 (germline): MDHEN, SYDVKM. This rearrangement joins TRBV28 to TRBJ2-2; 15 bases are shared with TRBD2. This TCR came from a human donor in a cohort sampled during active COVID-19. Source material: peripheral blood. The CDR3 region is CASKGTSGRKNTGELFF. The CDR3 DNA reads TGTGCCTCGAAAGGGACTAGCGGGAGGAAGAACACCGGGGAGCTGTTTTTT.